A selection of T cell receptor beta chains follows, all from one sample in a study of cytomegalovirus exposure and HLA in healthy donors. Sequencing used immunoSEQ multiplex PCR; TCRdb keeps in-frame clones, though not all of them. The profile shows more than 110,000 clones, roughly 80% of them singletons. The sequenced sample was PBMCs. These receptors came from a woman aged 50 to 65 in good health and CMV-seronegative. CDR3s include the opening cysteine and the closing phenylalanine or tryptophan. The D gene is left open where the match is weak. The size of a clone is reported for some rows only, either as once, few or many, or as a class for expanded clones.

TRBD2,TRBV7-2,TRBJ2-5,NA,CASSPTSGQETQYF,TGTGCCAGCAGCCCAACTAGCGGACAAGAGACCCAGTACTTC
NA,TRBV18,TRBJ2-1,NA,CASSNTWGDEQFF,TGTGCCAGCTCCAATACTTGGGGGGACGAGCAGTTCTTC
TRBD2,TRBV5-1,TRBJ2-7,NA,CASSLWGGYYEQYF,TGCGCCAGCAGCTTGTGGGGGGGTTACTACGAGCAGTACTTC
NA,TRBV6-1,TRBJ1-1,NA,CASTKSGAHTEAFF,TGTGCCAGCACCAAAAGCGGGGCGCACACTGAAGCTTTCTTT
NA,TRBV19,TRBJ1-5,NA,CASSISENQPQHF,TGTGCCAGTAGTATTAGCGAGAATCAGCCCCAGCATTTT
NA,TRBV6-6,TRBJ1-1,once,CASRREDTNTEAFF,TGTGCCAGCAGAAGAGAGGATACGAACACTGAAGCTTTCTTT
NA,TRBV15,TRBJ1-6,NA,CATSTLGSSLHF,TGTGCCACCAGCACCCTTGGGAGTTCCCTCCACTTT
NA,TRBV28,TRBJ1-4,once,CASSLGGLSEKLFF,TGTGCCAGCAGCCTTGGGGGCCTATCTGAAAAACTGTTTTTT
TRBD2,TRBV6-5,TRBJ2-7,NA,CASRNTGGEQYF,TGTGCCAGCAGAAACACGGGGGGCGAGCAGTACTTC
TRBD1,TRBV5-6,TRBJ1-2,NA,CASSLGDSLNYGYTF,TGTGCCAGCAGCTTGGGGGACAGCTTGAACTATGGCTACACCTTC
TRBD1,TRBV7-9,TRBJ2-7,medium-sized,CASSLPDRASYEQYF,TGTGCCAGCAGCTTACCCGACAGGGCTAGCTACGAGCAGTACTTC
NA,TRBV2,TRBJ1-3,NA,CASSLGSFPGNTIYF,TGTGCCAGCAGTCTAGGCTCGTTCCCCGGAAACACCATATATTTT
NA,TRBV6-6,TRBJ1-1,NA,CASTEEQATEAFF,TGTGCCAGCACGGAAGAACAGGCGACTGAAGCTTTCTTT
NA,TRBV6-4,TRBJ1-5,NA,CASSASSNQPQHF,TGTGCCAGCAGTGCCAGTAGCAATCAGCCCCAGCATTTT
TRBD1,TRBV6-5,TRBJ2-7,NA,CASSLTGTYEQYF,TGTGCCAGCAGCCTGACAGGGACCTACGAGCAGTACTTC
NA,TRBV7-2,TRBJ1-4,NA,CASSPRGGANEKLFF,TGTGCCAGCAGCCCGAGGGGGGGTGCTAATGAAAAACTGTTTTTT
NA,TRBV5-6,TRBJ1-2,NA,CASSLAAGLGASFGYTF,TGTGCCAGCAGCTTGGCGGCTGGGTTGGGGGCCTCATTTGGCTACACCTTC
TRBD2,TRBV2,TRBJ2-7,NA,CASSLSGGSSYEQYF,TGTGCCAGCAGCCTAAGCGGGGGGTCCTCCTACGAGCAGTACTTC
NA,TRBV28,TRBJ1-2,NA,CASSLSSRANYGYTF,TGTGCCAGCAGTTTATCATCCAGGGCGAACTATGGCTACACCTTC
TRBD2,TRBV14,TRBJ2-1,NA,CASSRRLAGISANEQFF,TGTGCCAGCAGCCGAAGACTAGCGGGGATTTCCGCCAATGAGCAGTTCTTC
NA,TRBV29-1,TRBJ2-3,NA,CSVSPRGKGTDTQYF,TGCAGCGTTTCTCCCAGGGGTAAGGGCACAGATACGCAGTATTTT
TRBD2,TRBV25-1,TRBJ2-3,few,CASSERGPSTDTQYF,TGTGCCAGCAGCGAGCGGGGCCCTAGCACAGATACGCAGTATTTT
TRBD1,TRBV6-6,TRBJ2-7,NA,CASRIQGIAYEQYF,TGTGCCAGCAGGATACAGGGGATAGCCTACGAGCAGTACTTC
TRBD2,TRBV2,TRBJ2-3,NA,CASSVAGMPLATDTQYF,TGTGCCAGCAGTGTAGCGGGGATGCCCCTAGCCACAGATACGCAGTATTTT
TRBD1,TRBV2,TRBJ2-7,NA,CASSERSGGIYEQYF,TGTGCCAGCAGTGAACGATCAGGGGGCATCTACGAGCAGTACTTC
NA,TRBV11-2,TRBJ1-5,few,CASSSGGDVQPQHF,TGTGCCAGCAGCTCGGGGGGGGATGTGCAGCCCCAGCATTTT
TRBD2,TRBV6-1,TRBJ2-1,few,CASSEAVAGPREQFF,TGTGCCAGCAGTGAAGCGGTAGCGGGGCCTAGGGAGCAGTTCTTC
TRBD1,TRBV6-6,TRBJ2-5,NA,CASIDRAGQETQYF,TGTGCCAGCATTGACAGGGCGGGTCAAGAGACCCAGTACTTC
NA,TRBV7-2,TRBJ1-2,NA,CASSLKTDSPYGYTF,TGTGCCAGCAGCTTGAAGACAGATAGCCCCTATGGCTACACCTTC
TRBD1,TRBV4-1,TRBJ1-1,few,CASSPSGTGGTEAFF,TGCGCCAGCAGCCCCTCGGGGACAGGGGGCACTGAAGCTTTCTTT
NA,TRBV4-3,TRBJ1-5,NA,CASSQDLYSQGSDSNQPQHF,TGCGCCAGCAGCCAAGACCTGTACAGTCAGGGAAGCGATAGCAATCAGCCCCAGCATTTT
TRBD2,TRBV7-2,TRBJ2-3,NA,CASSLAATSGGEDTQYF,TGTGCCAGCAGCTTAGCCGCGACTAGCGGGGGGGAAGATACGCAGTATTTT
NA,TRBV7-2,TRBJ2-7,NA,CASSARSYEQYF,TGTGCCAGCAGCGCCCGGTCCTACGAGCAGTACTTC
NA,TRBV28,TRBJ2-5,once,CAIAKGEETQYF,TGTGCCATTGCCAAGGGAGAAGAGACCCAGTACTTC